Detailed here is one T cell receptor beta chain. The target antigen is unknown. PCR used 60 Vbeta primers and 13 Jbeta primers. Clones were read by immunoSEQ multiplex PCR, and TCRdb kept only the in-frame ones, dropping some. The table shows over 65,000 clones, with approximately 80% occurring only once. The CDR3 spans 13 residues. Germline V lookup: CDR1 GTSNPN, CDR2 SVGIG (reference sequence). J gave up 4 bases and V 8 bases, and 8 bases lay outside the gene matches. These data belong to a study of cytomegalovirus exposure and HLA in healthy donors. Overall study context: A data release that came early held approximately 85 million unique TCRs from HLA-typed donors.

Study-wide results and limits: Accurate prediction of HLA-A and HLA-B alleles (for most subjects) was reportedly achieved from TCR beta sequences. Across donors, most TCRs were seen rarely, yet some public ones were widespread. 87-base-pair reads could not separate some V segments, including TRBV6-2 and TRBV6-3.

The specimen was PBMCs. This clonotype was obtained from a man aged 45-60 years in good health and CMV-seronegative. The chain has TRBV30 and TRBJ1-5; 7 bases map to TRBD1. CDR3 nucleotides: TGTGCCGGGACCAGGGGGGTGAATCAGCCCCAGCATTTT. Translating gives CAGTRGVNQPQHF.